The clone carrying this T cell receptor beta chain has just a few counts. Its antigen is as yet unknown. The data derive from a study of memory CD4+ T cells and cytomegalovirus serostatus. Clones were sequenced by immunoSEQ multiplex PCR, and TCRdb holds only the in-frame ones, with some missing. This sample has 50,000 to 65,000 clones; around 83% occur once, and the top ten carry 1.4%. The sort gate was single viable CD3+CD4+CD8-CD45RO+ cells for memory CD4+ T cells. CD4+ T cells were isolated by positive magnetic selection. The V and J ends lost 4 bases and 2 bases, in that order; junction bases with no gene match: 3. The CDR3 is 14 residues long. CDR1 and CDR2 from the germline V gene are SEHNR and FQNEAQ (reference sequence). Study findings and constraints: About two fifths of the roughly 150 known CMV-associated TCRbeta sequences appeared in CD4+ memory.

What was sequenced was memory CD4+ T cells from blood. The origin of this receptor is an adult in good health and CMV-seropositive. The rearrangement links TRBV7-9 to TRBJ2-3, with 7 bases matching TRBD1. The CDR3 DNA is TGTGCCAGCAGCTCAGGGACAGTCACAGATACGCAGTATTTT. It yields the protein CASSSGTVTDTQYF.